These 23 T cell receptor beta chains share one sample of origin, sequenced in a study of OX40 agonist ivuxolimab in advanced cancers. Clones were read by immunoSEQ multiplex PCR, and TCRdb kept only the in-frame ones, dropping some. The table shows 95,000 to 150,000 clones, with 85% to 95% occurring only once. The starting material was CD4+ or CD8+ T cells sorted from blood, obtained in a trial of the OX40 agonist ivuxolimab. The origin of the receptors is an adult with an advanced solid tumor such as melanoma, head and neck, liver or kidney cancer.

The chain couples TRBV28 to TRBJ1-2; D uncertain. CDR3 length: 15 residues. Germline CDR1 MDHEN, CDR2 SYDVKM. Trimming removed 1 base from V and 4 bases from J, with 13 bases in between. CDR3 nucleotide sequence: TGTGCCAGCAGTTTATTCGCCAGTCGTGGCTATGGCTACACCTTC. This encodes CASSLFASRGYGYTF.

The chain couples TRBV28 to TRBJ2-2; D is possibly TRBD2 (5 bases). This CDR3 region has 15 residues. Germline-derived CDR1 and CDR2 are MDHEN and SYDVKM. Trimming shortened V by 3 bases and J by 4 bases, and 12 bases separated the two germline ends. The CDR3 bases are TGTGCCAGCAGTTTCGTGGGGAGAGGCACCGGGGAGCTGTTTTTT. It is translated as CASSFVGRGTGELFF.

The J gene is TRBJ1-1, the V gene TRBV27; TRBD1 agrees at 8 bases. This CDR3 is 14 amino acids long. Trimming cost V 4 bases and J 2 bases; bases outside gene matches: 3. Germline V lookup: CDR1 MNHEY, CDR2 SMNVEV (reference sequence). The CDR3 coding sequence is TGTGCCAGCAGTTGGGCAGGGGGCAACACTGAAGCTTTCTTT. Its protein is CASSWAGGNTEAFF.

The chain has TRBV27 and TRBJ2-5, with D tentatively TRBD2 (5 bases). The germline V gene has CDR1 MNHEY and CDR2 SMNVEV (reference sequence). This CDR3 region has 13 residues. Trimming pared 3 bases from V and 7 bases from J, leaving 12 bases between. CDR3 in DNA: TGTGCCAGCAGTTTCGGTGGGAGCGCGACCCAGTACTTC. Its protein is CASSFGGSATQYF.

The J gene is TRBJ1-4, the V gene TRBV11-1, with D perhaps TRBD1 (5 bases). The CDR3 extends over 14 amino acids. CDR1 is SGHAT, CDR2 FQDESV, per germline (reference sequence). V lost 5 bases to trimming and J lost 4 bases, with 11 bases between them. The CDR3 coding sequence is TGTGCCAGCAGCCCCCAGGGCAGTAATGAAAAACTGTTTTTT. Encoded protein: CASSPQGSNEKLFF.

This clone was seen a handful of times. The J gene is TRBJ1-5, the V gene TRBV30; TRBD1 agrees at 8 bases. Germline V gene lookup returns CDR1 GTSNPN and CDR2 SVGIG (reference sequence). J was trimmed by 1 base and V by 5 bases; bases with no gene match: 1. The CDR3 extends over 13 amino acids. The chain's CDR3 is CAWDRGSNQPQHF. The CDR3, as DNA: TGTGCCTGGGACAGGGGCAGCAATCAGCCCCAGCATTTT.

The genes are TRBV5-1 and TRBJ2-3; D gene uncertain. Germline-derived CDR1 and CDR2 are SGHRS and YFSETQ. The CDR3 contains 12 residues. V was shortened by 3 bases and J by 5 bases, with 7 bases between the two germline ends. The CDR3 bases are TGCGCCAGCAGCTCTGACGTAGATACGCAGTATTTT. It yields the protein CASSSDVDTQYF.

This rearrangement joins TRBV25-1 to TRBJ1-1, with D tentatively TRBD1 (5 bases). The CDR3 is 13 amino acids. Trimming took 3 bases from V and 5 from J, leaving 10 bases between them. CDR1 is MGHDK and CDR2 is SYGVNS in the germline V gene. CDR3 protein: CASSESRGTEAFF. Here the CDR3 DNA reads TGTGCCAGCAGTGAGTCGCGGGGGACTGAAGCTTTCTTT.

The chain uses TRBV9 and TRBJ2-1, with D possibly TRBD2 on 5 matching bases. V was shortened by 2 bases and J by 0 bases, with 9 bases between the two germline ends. The CDR3 loop spans 15 amino acids. Germline assignment: CDR1 SGDLS and CDR2 YYNGEE. The CDR3 DNA follows: TGTGCCAGCAGCGTGGACGACTACTCCTACAATGAGCAGTTCTTC. Translated: CASSVDDYSYNEQFF.

The chain has TRBV5-1 and TRBJ2-2, with TRBD2 matching over 8 bases. There are 15 residues in the CDR3. The junction had 5 bases not matched to a gene; V was cut back by 4 bases and J by 3 bases. From germline, CDR1 is SGHRS and CDR2 YFSETQ. CDR3 sequence (DNA): TGCGCCAGCAGCCAGGGACTAGTGGACACCGGGGAGCTGTTTTTT. Amino acids: CASSQGLVDTGELFF. Based on the CDR3 plus reference TRBV5-1 and TRBJ2-2, the full variable domain is KAGVTQTPRYLIKTRGQQVTLSCSPISGHRSVSWYQQTPGQGLQFLFEYFSETQRNKGNFPGRFSGRQFSNSRSEMNVSTLELGDSALYLCASSQGLVDTGELFFGEGSRLTVL.

The V call is TRBV28, the J call TRBJ2-1, with TRBD1 matching 8 bases. The CDR3 is made up of 15 amino acids. Germline V gives CDR1 MDHEN, CDR2 SYDVKM. V lost 3 bases to trimming and J lost 5 bases; unmatched junction nucleotides: 6. CDR3: CASSLRQGNNNEQFF. Written as DNA, the CDR3 is TGTGCCAGCAGTTTGCGACAGGGGAATAACAATGAGCAGTTCTTC.

The rearrangement links TRBV6-5 to TRBJ1-3; D is possibly TRBD1 (5 bases). The V end was cut by 0 bases, the J end by 2 bases, with 11 bases between. This CDR3 is built from 16 residues. Germline loops: CDR1 MNHEY, CDR2 SVGAGI. In DNA form, the CDR3 reads TGTGCCAGCAGTTACTCGAGTGTAGGGGCTGGAAACACCATATATTTT. Translating gives CASSYSSVGAGNTIYF.

This chain links TRBV5-6 with TRBJ1-1, with unresolved D. CDR1 and CDR2 from the germline V gene are SGHDT and YYEEEE. V was trimmed by 3 bases and J by 7 bases, leaving 13 bases between them. This CDR3 has 13 amino acids. The CDR3 DNA follows: TGTGCCAGCAGCTCGTTGGACGCAAGTGAAGCTTTCTTT. It codes for CASSSLDASEAFF.

The V call is TRBV9, the J call TRBJ2-3; 10 nucleotides align to TRBD2. CDR1 is SGDLS, CDR2 YYNGEE, per germline. Germline trimming cut 0 bases from V and 4 bases from J; bases unmatched to any gene: 5. This CDR3 is built from 16 residues. The CDR3 nucleotides read TGTGCCAGCAGCGTAGGGTCTAGCGGGAGCGCAGATACGCAGTATTTT. It translates to CASSVGSSGSADTQYF.

The V gene is TRBV19, the J gene TRBJ1-1, with 8 positions matching TRBD1. This CDR3 contains 14 residues. J lost 5 bases, V lost 6 bases, and 8 bases had no gene match. Looked up from germline, CDR1 is LNHDA and CDR2 is SQIVND (reference sequence). CDR3 loop: CASRSTGGKTEAFF. The CDR3 DNA reads as TGTGCCAGTAGGTCCACAGGGGGGAAAACTGAAGCTTTCTTT.

V usage is TRBV5-8 and J usage is TRBJ1-5; tentatively, D is TRBD1 (6 bases). The V gene lost 5 bases and the J gene lost 5 bases, with 17 bases spanning the gap. Germline CDR1 is SGHTS and CDR2 is YDEGEE. This CDR3 is 15 amino acids long. In DNA, the CDR3 is TGTGCCAGCAGACCGACAAAGGGGGGATATCAGCCCCAGCATTTT. Translation: CASRPTKGGYQPQHF.

This rearrangement joins TRBV25-1 to TRBJ2-1, with 10 bases lining up with TRBD1. The germline gives CDR1 MGHDK, CDR2 SYGVNS. With 5 bases clipped from V and 9 bases from J, the junction kept 7 bases outside the gene matches. The CDR3 extends over 14 amino acids. CDR3 loop: CASSKDRGQGEQFF. Here the CDR3 DNA reads TGTGCCAGCAGTAAAGACAGGGGGCAGGGTGAGCAGTTCTTC.

The rearrangement joins TRBV5-1 to TRBJ2-3, with TRBD1 matching 7 bases. CDR1 is SGHRS, CDR2 YFSETQ, per germline. V lost 0 bases and J lost 4; bases outside the gene matches: 8. This CDR3 comprises 16 residues. This chain's CDR3 is CASSLGGTGAADTQYF. The CDR3 nucleotides are TGCGCCAGCAGCTTGGGAGGAACAGGGGCCGCAGATACGCAGTATTTT.

The V gene is TRBV19, the J gene TRBJ2-2; no definite D call. V was pared by 5 bases and J by 1 base, with 5 bases between. CDR1 and CDR2 from the germline V gene are LNHDA and SQIVND (reference sequence). CDR3 size: 13 residues. The CDR3 spells CASSVRNTGELFF. For the CDR3, the DNA is TGTGCCAGTAGTGTTAGGAACACCGGGGAGCTGTTTTTT.

The rearrangement joins TRBV5-1 to TRBJ2-7, with D unclear. V was shortened by 0 bases and J by 2 bases, with 12 bases between the two germline ends. Germline-derived CDR1 and CDR2 are SGHRS and YFSETQ. This CDR3 has 15 amino acids. The CDR3 reads CASSLASVEAYEQYF. For the CDR3, the DNA is TGCGCCAGCAGCTTGGCCTCAGTTGAGGCCTACGAGCAGTACTTC.

The chain couples TRBV15 to TRBJ2-1, with 7 bases aligning to TRBD2. CDR1 is LNHNV and CDR2 is YYDKDF in the germline V gene (reference sequence). The CDR3 spans 16 residues. Trimming cost V 11 bases and J 0 bases; bases outside gene matches: 13. The CDR3 loop reads CASRRSAGSSYNEQFF. The DNA of the CDR3 is TGTGCCTCGAGACGGTCAGCGGGAAGCTCCTACAATGAGCAGTTCTTC.

J is TRBJ2-7 and V is TRBV9, with 9 bases that match TRBD2. The CDR3 spans 16 residues. CDR1 is SGDLS and CDR2 is YYNGEE in the germline V gene. V dropped 0 bases and J dropped 0; count of bases not matched to a gene: 4. The CDR3 DNA is TGTGCCAGCAGCGTAGGTGTTAGCGGGAGCTCCTACGAGCAGTACTTC. As protein: CASSVGVSGSSYEQYF.

This chain uses TRBV10-3 with TRBJ1-2; unclear D gene. Germline CDR1 and CDR2: ENHRY and SYGVKD. V lost 3 bases and J lost 2, with 7 bases in between. The CDR3 runs to 13 residues. CDR3 bases: TGTGCCATCAGTGAAGGTCAGAACTATGGCTACACCTTC. It codes for CAISEGQNYGYTF.